This TCR beta chain was profiled in a study (dated by TCRdb to the mid-2010s). With respect to the entire study: The study tested whether tumor-infiltrating Tregs in breast cancer are recruited from blood Tregs or converted in situ from other CD4+ T cell subsets.

CDR3 length: 14 amino acids, cysteine to phenylalanine. Only CDR3 DNA remains: 42 bases, in frame from the first base. V and J are truncated by 6 bases and 0 bases respectively, leaving an intervening sequence of 9 bases. Per the germline V gene (reference sequence), LNHDA is the CDR1 and SQIVND is the CDR2. Full-length TCR variable regions were amplified by 5' RACE PCR with constant-region reverse primers, followed by semi-nested PCR with Nested Universal Primer A. The ReliaPrep RNA Cell Miniprep System was used to extract total RNA, which was then reverse transcribed into 5'RACE-ready cDNA with the SMARTer RACE 5'/3' Kit. Multiplex adaptors were used to barcode the full-length TCR alpha and beta libraries, which were then sequenced on an Illumina MiSeq. On the authors' methods: For each of nine subset-tissue groups, sequencing data from the five patients were pooled, and the groups were then compared using unsupervised clustering of TCR gene usage. Repertoire similarity was calculated with the Morisita-Horn index, weighting shared sequences by their contribution to each repertoire. Through fastp at Q25 and MiXCR, TCRdb rebuilt clones from the public reads, retaining in-frame beta chains. Rows with one shared CDR3 protein collapse into an entry with the most common genes and DNA. For this entry, the V and J calls and clone size follow TCRdb and not the study's own pipeline. The sample table records 10,000 to 13,000 distinct CDR3 sequences; about a sixth of these occur just once. Jointly, the top ten make up 3% to 4% of the sample.

Cells that were CD4+CD25+CD127-/low were the ones isolated as Tregs. Tregs, naive and memory CD4+ T cells from tumor, blood and ipsilateral draining lymph nodes of five breast cancer patients underwent full-length TCR alpha and beta sequencing. Tumor tissue, along with lymph nodes from ipsilateral axillary dissection, was perfused with PBS, minced, and then digested using collagenase I and hyaluronidase. Mononuclear cells from lymph nodes or approximately 50 ml of peripheral blood were isolated by Ficoll density gradient centrifugation. A purity exceeding 90% was confirmed by FACS for the sorted cell populations. What the research found in general, with its limitations: The validation in the larger cohort was limited to a single TCR beta V-J rearrangement instead of whole repertoires. Tumor memory CD4+ T cell TCR gene usage clustered with blood and lymph node memory CD4+ cells and lymph node naive CD4+ cells. The TCR alpha and beta sequences of tumor-infiltrating Tregs showed the greatest overlap with tumor naive CD4+ T cells, followed by blood naive CD4+ T cells.

This clonotype is characterized as medium-sized (0.01 to 0.1%). Its antigen is unknown. Base-call qualities are not available, and no considerably larger clone is one nucleotide away. The sequence came from a female donor with breast cancer. The material sequenced was Tregs sorted from a lymph node. Recombination joined TRBV19 with TRBJ1-5; TRBD1 is possibly the D segment (6 matching bases). The DNA is TGTGCCAGTAGCCTGACAGGTAGCAATCAGCCCCAGCATTTT. Its product reads: CASSLTGSNQPQHF.